This T cell receptor beta chain was obtained from a study of shared clonotypes between healthy human individuals. Whole-study results and caveats: Only a few donors were included, so the genetic and exposure-history diversity represented was limited.

Trimming stripped 1 base from V and 4 bases from J, with 11 bases between. Germline V gene lookup returns CDR1 SGHRS and CDR2 YFSETQ. This CDR3 has 14 amino acids. The method was immunoSEQ multiplex PCR; TCRdb's version includes in-frame clones alone and lacks a portion of them. The data contain roughly 2 million clones, under 97% of them singletons. To note about this clone: What it binds is unknown.

The origin of this receptor is a man younger than 30 in good health. Specimen: naive CD4+ T cells sorted from blood. Regarding subset: CD45RA+ positively selected. The chain uses TRBV5-1 and TRBJ1-1; D is ambiguous. CDR3 DNA: TGCGCCAGCAGCTTGCTGGGCTTCGGCACTGAAGCTTTCTTT. Translated, it gives CASSLLGFGTEAFF. Filled out from reference TRBV5-1 and TRBJ1-1, the complete variable domain reads KAGVTQTPRYLIKTRGQQVTLSCSPISGHRSVSWYQQTPGQGLQFLFEYFSETQRNKGNFPGRFSGRQFSNSRSEMNVSTLELGDSALYLCASSLLGFGTEAFFGQGTRLTVV.